This T cell receptor (beta chain) was retrieved from a study of blood T cell repertoires in COVID-19. The method was immunoSEQ multiplex PCR; TCRdb's version includes in-frame clones alone and lacks a portion of them. The table lists about 140,000 clones, approximately 88% of them singletons, with about 5% in the top ten. The CDR3 runs 14 residues. Trimming cost V 2 bases and J 6 bases, with 11 bases left between them. Germline assignment: CDR1 KGHSH and CDR2 LQKENI. Sample: PBMCs or T cells enriched from blood (not recorded which). The genes are TRBV18 and TRBJ1-3; no clear D gene. This clonotype originated in a man in his 70s who had been exposed to COVID-19. The CDR3: CASSPRELANTIYF. CDR3 in DNA: TGTGCCAGCTCACCAAGAGAGCTAGCAAACACCATATATTTT.